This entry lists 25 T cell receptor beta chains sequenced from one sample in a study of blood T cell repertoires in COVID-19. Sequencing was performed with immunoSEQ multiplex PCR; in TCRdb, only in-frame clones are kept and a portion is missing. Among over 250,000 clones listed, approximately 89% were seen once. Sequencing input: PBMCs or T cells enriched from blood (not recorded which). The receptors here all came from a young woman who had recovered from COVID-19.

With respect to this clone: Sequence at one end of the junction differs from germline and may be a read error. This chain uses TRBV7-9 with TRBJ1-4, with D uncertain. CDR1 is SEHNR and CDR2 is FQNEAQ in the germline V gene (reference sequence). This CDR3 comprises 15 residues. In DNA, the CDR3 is TGTGCCAGCAGCACTGACTGGGTACGAAATGAAAAGCTGTTTTTT. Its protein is CASSTDWVRNEKLFF.

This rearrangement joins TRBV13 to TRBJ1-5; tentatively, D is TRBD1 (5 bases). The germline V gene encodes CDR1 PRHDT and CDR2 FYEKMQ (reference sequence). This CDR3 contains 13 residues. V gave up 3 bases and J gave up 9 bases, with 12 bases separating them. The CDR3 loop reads CASSFGGSTPQHF. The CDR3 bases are TGTGCCAGCAGCTTCGGGGGGTCCACGCCCCAGCATTTT. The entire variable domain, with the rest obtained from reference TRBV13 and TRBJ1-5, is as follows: AAGVIQSPRHLIKEKRETATLKCYPIPRHDTVYWYQQGPGQDPQFLISFYEKMQSDKGSIPDRFSAQQFSDYHSELNMSSLELGDSALYFCASSFGGSTPQHFGDGTRLSIL.

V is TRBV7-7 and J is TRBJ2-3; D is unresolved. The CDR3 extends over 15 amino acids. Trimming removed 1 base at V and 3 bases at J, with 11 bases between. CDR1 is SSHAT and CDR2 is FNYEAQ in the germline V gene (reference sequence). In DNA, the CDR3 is TGTGCCAGCAGCTTAGGAAGAGGAAAGACAGATACGCAGTATTTT. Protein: CASSLGRGKTDTQYF.

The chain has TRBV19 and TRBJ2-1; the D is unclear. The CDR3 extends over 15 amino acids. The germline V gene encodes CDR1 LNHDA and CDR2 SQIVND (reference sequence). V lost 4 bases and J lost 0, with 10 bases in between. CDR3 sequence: CASSKEWSSYNEQFF. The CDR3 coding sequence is TGTGCCAGTAGTAAGGAGTGGAGCTCCTACAATGAGCAGTTCTTC.

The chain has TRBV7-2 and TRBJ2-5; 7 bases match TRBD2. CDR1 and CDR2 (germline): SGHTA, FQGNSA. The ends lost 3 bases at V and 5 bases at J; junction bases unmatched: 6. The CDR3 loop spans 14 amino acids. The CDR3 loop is CASSFATSAETQYF. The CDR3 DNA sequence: TGTGCCAGCAGCTTCGCCACTAGCGCGGAGACCCAGTACTTC.

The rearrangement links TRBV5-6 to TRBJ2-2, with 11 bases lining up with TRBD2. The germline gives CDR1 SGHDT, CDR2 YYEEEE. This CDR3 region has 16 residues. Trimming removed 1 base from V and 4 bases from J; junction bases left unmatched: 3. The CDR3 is CASSLLGTSGTGELFF. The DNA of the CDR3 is TGTGCCAGCAGCTTGTTAGGGACTAGCGGCACCGGGGAGCTGTTTTTT.

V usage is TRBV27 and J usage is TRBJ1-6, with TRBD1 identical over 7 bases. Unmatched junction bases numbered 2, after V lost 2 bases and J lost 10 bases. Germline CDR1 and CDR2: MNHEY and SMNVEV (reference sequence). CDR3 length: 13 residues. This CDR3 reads CASSLDRVSPLHF. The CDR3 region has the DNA TGTGCCAGCAGTTTAGACAGGGTCTCACCCCTCCACTTT.

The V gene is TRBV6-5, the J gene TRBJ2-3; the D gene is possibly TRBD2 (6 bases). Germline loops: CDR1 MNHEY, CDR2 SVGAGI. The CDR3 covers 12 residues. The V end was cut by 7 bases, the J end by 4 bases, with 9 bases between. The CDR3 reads CASTRLADTQYF. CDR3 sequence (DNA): TGTGCCAGCACGAGACTAGCAGATACGCAGTATTTT.

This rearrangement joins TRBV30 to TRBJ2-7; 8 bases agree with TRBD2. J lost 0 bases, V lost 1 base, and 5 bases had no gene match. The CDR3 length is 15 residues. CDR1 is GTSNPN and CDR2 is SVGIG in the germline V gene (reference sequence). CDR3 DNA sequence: TGTGCCTGGAGTGGGCTAGCGGGCGCCTCCTACGAGCAGTACTTC. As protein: CAWSGLAGASYEQYF.

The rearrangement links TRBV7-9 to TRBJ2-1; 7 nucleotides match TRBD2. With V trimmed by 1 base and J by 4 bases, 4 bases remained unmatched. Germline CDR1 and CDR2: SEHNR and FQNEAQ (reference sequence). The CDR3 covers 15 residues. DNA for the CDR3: TGTGCCAGCAGCTTAGGGGCGGGGGTATACAATGAGCAGTTCTTC. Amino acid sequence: CASSLGAGVYNEQFF.

The CDR3 spells CAISRTGTGDPYEQYF. In DNA form, the CDR3 reads TGTGCCATCAGCCGTACCGGGACAGGGGATCCCTACGAGCAGTACTTC. The chain uses TRBV10-3 and TRBJ2-7; 10 nucleotides agree with TRBD1. After removal of 6 bases from V and 2 bases from J, the junction contained 10 bases not matched to a gene. Germline-derived CDR1 and CDR2 are ENHRY and SYGVKD. The length of the CDR3 is 16 residues.

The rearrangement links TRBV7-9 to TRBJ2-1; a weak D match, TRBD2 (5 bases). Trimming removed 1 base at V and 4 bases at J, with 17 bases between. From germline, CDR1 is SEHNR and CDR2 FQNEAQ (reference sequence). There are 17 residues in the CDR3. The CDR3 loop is CASSLVVWEWPYNEQFF. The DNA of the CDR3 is TGTGCCAGCAGCTTAGTGGTGTGGGAGTGGCCATACAATGAGCAGTTCTTC. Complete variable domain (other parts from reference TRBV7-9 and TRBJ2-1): DTGVSQNPRHKITKRGQNVTFRCDPISEHNRLYWYRQTLGQGPEFLTYFQNEAQLEKSRLLSDRFSAERPKGSFSTLEIQRTEQGDSAMYLCASSLVVWEWPYNEQFFGPGTRLTVL.

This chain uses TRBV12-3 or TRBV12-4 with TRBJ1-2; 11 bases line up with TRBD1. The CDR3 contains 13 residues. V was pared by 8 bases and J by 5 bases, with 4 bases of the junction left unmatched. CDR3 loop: CASWTGGGYGYTF. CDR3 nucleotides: TGTGCCAGCTGGACAGGGGGCGGGTATGGCTACACCTTC.

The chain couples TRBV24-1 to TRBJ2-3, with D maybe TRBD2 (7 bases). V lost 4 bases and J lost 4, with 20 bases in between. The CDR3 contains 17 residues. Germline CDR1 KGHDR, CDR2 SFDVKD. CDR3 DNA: TGTGCCACCAGTGAGGGTTACGGGGGGCAGGTGGCAGATACGCAGTATTTT. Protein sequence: CATSEGYGGQVADTQYF.

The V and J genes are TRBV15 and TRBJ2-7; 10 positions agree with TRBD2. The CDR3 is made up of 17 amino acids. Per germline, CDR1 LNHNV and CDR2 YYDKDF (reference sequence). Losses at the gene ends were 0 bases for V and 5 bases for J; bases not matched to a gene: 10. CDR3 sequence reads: CATSRDLASGRSHEQYF. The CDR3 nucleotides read TGTGCCACCAGCAGAGATCTAGCTAGCGGGAGATCCCACGAGCAGTACTTC.

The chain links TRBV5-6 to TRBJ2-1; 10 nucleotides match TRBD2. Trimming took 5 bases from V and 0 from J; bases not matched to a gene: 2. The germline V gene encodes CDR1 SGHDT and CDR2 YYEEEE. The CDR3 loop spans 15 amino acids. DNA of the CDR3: TGTGCCAGCAGGCGGACTAGCGGCTCCTACAATGAGCAGTTCTTC. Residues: CASRRTSGSYNEQFF.

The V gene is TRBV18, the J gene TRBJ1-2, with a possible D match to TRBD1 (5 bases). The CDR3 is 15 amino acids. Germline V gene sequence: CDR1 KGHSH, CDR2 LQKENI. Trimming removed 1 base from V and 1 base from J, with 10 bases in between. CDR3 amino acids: CASSPRGGSNYGYTF. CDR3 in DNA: TGTGCCAGCTCACCACGGGGCGGAAGTAACTATGGCTACACCTTC.

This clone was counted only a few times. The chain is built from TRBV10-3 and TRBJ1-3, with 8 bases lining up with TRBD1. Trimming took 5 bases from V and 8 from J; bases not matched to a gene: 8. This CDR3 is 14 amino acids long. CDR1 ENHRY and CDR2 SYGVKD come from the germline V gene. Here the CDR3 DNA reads TGTGCCATCAGTACCAGGGGGCTCGGGGACACCATATATTTT. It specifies CAISTRGLGDTIYF.

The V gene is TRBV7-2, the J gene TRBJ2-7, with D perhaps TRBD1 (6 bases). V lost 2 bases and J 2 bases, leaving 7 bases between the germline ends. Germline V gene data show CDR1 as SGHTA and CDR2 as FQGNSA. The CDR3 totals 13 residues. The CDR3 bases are TGTGCCAGCAGCTTAAACAGGGCCTACGAGCAGTACTTC. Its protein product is CASSLNRAYEQYF.

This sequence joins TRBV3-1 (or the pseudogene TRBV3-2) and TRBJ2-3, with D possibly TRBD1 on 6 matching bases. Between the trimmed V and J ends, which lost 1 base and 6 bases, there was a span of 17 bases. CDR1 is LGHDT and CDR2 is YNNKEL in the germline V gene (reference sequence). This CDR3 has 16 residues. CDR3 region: CASSQAGALGMDTQYF. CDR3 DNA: TGTGCCAGCAGCCAAGCAGGGGCGTTGGGCATGGATACGCAGTATTTT.

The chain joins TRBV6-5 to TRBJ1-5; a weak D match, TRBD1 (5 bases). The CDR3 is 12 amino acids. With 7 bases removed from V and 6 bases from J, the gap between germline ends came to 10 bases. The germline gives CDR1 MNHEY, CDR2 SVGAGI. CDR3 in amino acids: CASKSGFQPQHF. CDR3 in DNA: TGTGCCAGCAAATCAGGGTTTCAGCCCCAGCATTTT.

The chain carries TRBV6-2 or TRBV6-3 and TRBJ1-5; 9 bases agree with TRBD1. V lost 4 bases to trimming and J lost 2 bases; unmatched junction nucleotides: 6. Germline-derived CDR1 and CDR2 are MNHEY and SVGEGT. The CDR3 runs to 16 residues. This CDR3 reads CASSSHTGGGNQPQHF. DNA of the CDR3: TGTGCCAGCAGTTCGCATACAGGGGGCGGCAATCAGCCCCAGCATTTT.

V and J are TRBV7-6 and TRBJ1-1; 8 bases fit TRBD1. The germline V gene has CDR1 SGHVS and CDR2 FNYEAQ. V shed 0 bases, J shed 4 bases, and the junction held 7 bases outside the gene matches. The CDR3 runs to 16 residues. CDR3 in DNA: TGTGCCAGCAGCTTAGCGGCAGGGGGCGAGGGCACTGAAGCTTTCTTT. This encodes CASSLAAGGEGTEAFF. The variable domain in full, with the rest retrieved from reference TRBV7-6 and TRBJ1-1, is GAGVSQSPRYKVTKRGQDVALRCDPISGHVSLYWYRQALGQGPEFLTYFNYEAQQDKSGLPNDRFSAERPEGSISTLTIQRTEQRDSAMYRCASSLAAGGEGTEAFFGQGTRLTVV.

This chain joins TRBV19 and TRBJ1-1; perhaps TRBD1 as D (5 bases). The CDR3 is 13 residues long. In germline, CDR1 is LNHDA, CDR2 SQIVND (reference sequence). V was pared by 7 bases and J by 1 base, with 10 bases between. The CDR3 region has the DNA TGTGCCAGTACCAGGGCCGGGAACACTGAAGCTTTCTTT. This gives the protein CASTRAGNTEAFF. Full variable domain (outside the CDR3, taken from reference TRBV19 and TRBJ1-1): DGGITQSPKYLFRKEGQNVTLSCEQNLNHDAMYWYRQDPGQGLRLIYYSQIVNDFQKGDIAEGYSVSREKKESFPLTVTSAQKNPTAFYLCASTRAGNTEAFFGQGTRLTVV.

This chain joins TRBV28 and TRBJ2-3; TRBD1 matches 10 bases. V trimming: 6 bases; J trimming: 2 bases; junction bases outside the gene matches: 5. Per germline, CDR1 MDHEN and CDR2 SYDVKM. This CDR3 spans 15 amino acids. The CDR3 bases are TGTGCCAGCAGCGCGGGACAGGGGTTCACAGATACGCAGTATTTT. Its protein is CASSAGQGFTDTQYF.